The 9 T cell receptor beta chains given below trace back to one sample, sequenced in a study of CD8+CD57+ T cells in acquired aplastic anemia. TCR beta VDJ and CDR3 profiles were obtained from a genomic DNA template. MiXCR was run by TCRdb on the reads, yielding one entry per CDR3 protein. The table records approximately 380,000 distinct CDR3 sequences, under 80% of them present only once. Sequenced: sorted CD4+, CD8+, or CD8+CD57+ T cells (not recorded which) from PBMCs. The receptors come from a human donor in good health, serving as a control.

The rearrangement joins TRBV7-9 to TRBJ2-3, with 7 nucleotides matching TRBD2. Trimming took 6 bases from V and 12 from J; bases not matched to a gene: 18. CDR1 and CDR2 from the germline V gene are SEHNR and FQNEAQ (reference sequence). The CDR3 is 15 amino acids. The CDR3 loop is CASRRTGGRLVFQYF. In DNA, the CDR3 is TGTGCCAGCAGAAGGACGGGGGGAAGATTAGTTTTTCAGTATTTT.

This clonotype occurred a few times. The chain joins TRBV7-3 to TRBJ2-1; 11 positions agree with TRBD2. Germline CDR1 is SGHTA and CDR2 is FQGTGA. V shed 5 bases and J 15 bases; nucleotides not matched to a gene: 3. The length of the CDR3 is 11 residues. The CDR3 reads CASSPTSGGFF. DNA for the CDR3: TGTGCCAGCAGCCCCACTAGCGGGGGGTTCTTC.

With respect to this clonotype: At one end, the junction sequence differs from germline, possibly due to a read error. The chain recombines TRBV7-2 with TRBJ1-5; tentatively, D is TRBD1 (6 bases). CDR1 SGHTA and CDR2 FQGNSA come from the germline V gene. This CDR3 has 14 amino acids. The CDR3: CASSNRGGYTFGSF. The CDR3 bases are TGTGCCAGCAGTAATCGGGGGGGCTACACGTTCGGTTCGTTT.

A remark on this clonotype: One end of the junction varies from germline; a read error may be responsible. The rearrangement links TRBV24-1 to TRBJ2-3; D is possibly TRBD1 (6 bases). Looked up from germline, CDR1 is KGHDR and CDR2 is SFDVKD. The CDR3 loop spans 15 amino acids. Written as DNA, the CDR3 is TGTACCACTGGTGGTACAGGACAGTACACAGATACGCAGTATTTT. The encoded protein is CTTGGTGQYTDTQYF.

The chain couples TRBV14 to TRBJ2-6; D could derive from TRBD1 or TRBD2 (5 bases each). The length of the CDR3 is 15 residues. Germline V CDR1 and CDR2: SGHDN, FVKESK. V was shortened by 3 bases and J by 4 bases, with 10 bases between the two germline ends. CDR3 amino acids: CASSHPGLGANVLTF. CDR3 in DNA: TGTGCCAGCAGCCATCCGGGGCTAGGGGCCAACGTCCTGACTTTC. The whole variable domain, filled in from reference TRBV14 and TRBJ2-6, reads EAGVTQFPSHSVIEKGQTVTLRCDPISGHDNLYWYRRVMGKEIKFLLHFVKESKQDESGMPNNRFLAERTGGTYSTLKVQPAELEDSGVYFCASSHPGLGANVLTFGAGSRLTVL.

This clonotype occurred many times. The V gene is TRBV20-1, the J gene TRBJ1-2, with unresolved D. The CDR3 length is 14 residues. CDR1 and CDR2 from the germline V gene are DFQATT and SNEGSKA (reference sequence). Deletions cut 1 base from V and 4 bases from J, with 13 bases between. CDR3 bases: TGCAGTGCTAGAGCGGCTGGGATAGTCTATGGCTACACCTTC. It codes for CSARAAGIVYGYTF.

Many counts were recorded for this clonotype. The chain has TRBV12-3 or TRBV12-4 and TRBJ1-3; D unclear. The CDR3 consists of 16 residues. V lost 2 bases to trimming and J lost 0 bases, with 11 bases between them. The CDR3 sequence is CASSLRRTSSGNTIYF. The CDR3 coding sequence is TGTGCCAGCAGTTTACGACGGACTAGCTCTGGAAACACCATATATTTT.

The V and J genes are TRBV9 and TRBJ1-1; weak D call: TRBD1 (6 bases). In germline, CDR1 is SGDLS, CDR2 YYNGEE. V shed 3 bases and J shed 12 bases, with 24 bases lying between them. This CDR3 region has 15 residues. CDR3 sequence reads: CASSEGQFPGNATFF. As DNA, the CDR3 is TGTGCCAGCAGCGAAGGACAGTTCCCTGGAAACGCCACTTTCTTT.

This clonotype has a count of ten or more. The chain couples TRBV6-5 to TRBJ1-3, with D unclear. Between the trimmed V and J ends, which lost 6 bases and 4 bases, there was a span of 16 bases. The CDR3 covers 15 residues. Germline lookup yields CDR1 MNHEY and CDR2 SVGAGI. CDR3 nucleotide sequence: TGTGCCAGCAGCCGAGGCGCGGGATCGGGAAACACCATATATTTT. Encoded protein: CASSRGAGSGNTIYF.